This is a list of T cell receptor beta chains from one sample in a study of T-cell reconstitution after alpha-beta-depleted transplantation in children. TCRdb re-called the PCR reads through MiXCR, storing one row per CDR3 protein. Of 600,000 to 700,000 distinct CDR3 sequences listed, around a sixth are singletons. This specimen consisted of PBMCs from the stem cell graft donor, obtained from the stem cell graft. The source is a human donor who donated a stem cell graft to a child with acute myeloid leukemia. Each CDR3 is given with its conserved first and last residue. The order of the fields is CDR3 DNA, CDR3 protein, J gene, D gene, V gene, CDR3 length, clone size. A D gene is named only where the DNA matches it firmly. Size tells how often a clone was seen (once, few, many) or the class of an expanded clone, and some rows leave it out.

TGTGCCAGCAGCTTAGTGGCGGTGAAGGGAGATTCGGACGAGCAGTACTTC | CASSLVAVKGDSDEQYF | TRBJ2-7 | NA | TRBV7-6 | 17 | many
TGTGCCAGCAGACTACAGGGAGGAGAATCACCCCTCCACTTT | CASRLQGGESPLHF | TRBJ1-6 | NA | TRBV2 | 14 | NA
TGTGCCAGCAGCACCGACAGGGGGCCATACACTAACAATGAGCAGTTCTTC | CASSTDRGPYTNNEQFF | TRBJ2-1 | TRBD1 | TRBV11-1 | 17 | NA
TGCAGCGTTGAGGGGACCTTGGGAGGGAGGCAGTATTTT | CSVEGTLGGRQYF | TRBJ2-3 | TRBD2 | TRBV29-1 | 13 | many
TGTGCCAGCAGCTTAATTTTAGGCGGGGAATATGGCTACACCTTC | CASSLILGGEYGYTF | TRBJ1-2 | NA | TRBV7-2 | 15 | NA
TGCGCCAGCAGCCGGGGCTTCTCTGGGGCCAACGTCCTGACTTTC | CASSRGFSGANVLTF | TRBJ2-6 | NA | TRBV4-3 | 15 | NA
TGCGCCAGCAGTGAGTCCACGATTTATGAAAAACTGTTTTTT | CASSESTIYEKLFF | TRBJ1-4 | NA | TRBV10-2 | 14 | NA
TGTGCCAGCAGCTACCAGCGGGGGAGGGAGAATACGCAGTATTTT | CASSYQRGRENTQYF | TRBJ2-3 | TRBD2 | TRBV7-2 | 15 | few
TGTGCCACCAGCAGTTCAGGGCGGGTAGGAGAGACCCAGTACTTC | CATSSSGRVGETQYF | TRBJ2-5 | NA | TRBV15 | 15 | NA
TGCGCCAGCAGCCCCCTCGGGCAGGGGAAAGATTCACCCCTCCACTTT | CASSPLGQGKDSPLHF | TRBJ1-6 | NA | TRBV4-1 | 16 | NA
TGCAGTGCTAGAGATTTTGGGACTAGTTACAATGAGCAGTTCTTC | CSARDFGTSYNEQFF | TRBJ2-1 | TRBD2 | TRBV20-1 | 15 | many
TGTGCCAGCTCACAGGAATCAAATCAGCCCCAGCATTTT | CASSQESNQPQHF | TRBJ1-5 | NA | TRBV18 | 13 | NA
TGCGCCAGCAGCTGGGAGGGGCGCGGAACTAATGAAAAACTGTTTTTT | CASSWEGRGTNEKLFF | TRBJ1-4 | NA | TRBV5-1 | 16 | few
TGTGCCAGCAGCCAAGAGGAGCGGGAGAACTCCTACAATGAGCAGTTCTTC | CASSQEERENSYNEQFF | TRBJ2-1 | TRBD2 | TRBV4-2 | 17 | NA
TGTGCCAGCAGCTTTAACACCTTGGGGAGCAATGAGCTGTTCTTC | CASSFNTLGSNELFF | TRBJ2-1 | NA | TRBV7-9 | 15 | NA
TGCGCCAGCAGCTACCGACAGGGCGGGGAGCTGTTTTTT | CASSYRQGGELFF | TRBJ2-2 | TRBD1 | TRBV5-1 | 13 | NA
TGTGCCAGCAGCGGAAGACAGGGAGAAGGGTATGGCTACACCTTC | CASSGRQGEGYGYTF | TRBJ1-2 | TRBD1 | TRBV5-6 | 15 | many
TGTGCCAGCAGTCCCGCCTCGGGACAGCTCCAAGAGACCCAGTACTTC | CASSPASGQLQETQYF | TRBJ2-5 | TRBD1 | TRBV13 | 16 | few
TGTGCCAGCAGCATCACCGGGTGGGACATTCAGTACTTC | CASSITGWDIQYF | TRBJ2-4 | NA | TRBV5-6 | 13 | many
TGTGCCAGCAGCTTATGGTTGACTAGCGGGGGTACAGATACGCAGTATTTT | CASSLWLTSGGTDTQYF | TRBJ2-3 | TRBD2 | TRBV7-3 | 17 | few
TGCAGTGCTCACCTAGCGGGGTACTACAATGAGCAGTTCTTC | CSAHLAGYYNEQFF | TRBJ2-1 | TRBD2 | TRBV20-1 | 14 | many
TGTGCCAGCAGCCCGCGGGAATACACTTTACAAGAGACCCAGTACTTC | CASSPREYTLQETQYF | TRBJ2-5 | NA | TRBV9 | 16 | many
TGTGCCAGCAAAGGGAGAGGGACCGGGGAGCTGTTTTTT | CASKGRGTGELFF | TRBJ2-2 | NA | TRBV2 | 13 | NA
TGTGCCAGCTCACCAACGTCCGGGGCTGTGGAGCAGTACTTC | CASSPTSGAVEQYF | TRBJ2-7 | NA | TRBV18 | 14 | few
TGCGCCAGCAGCCCGGTATGGGGGCACACCGGGGAGCTGTTTTTT | CASSPVWGHTGELFF | TRBJ2-2 | NA | TRBV5-1 | 15 | NA
TGTGCCAGCAGCTTCGGGGTCCAGGGCAATCAGCCCCAGCATTTT | CASSFGVQGNQPQHF | TRBJ1-5 | NA | TRBV5-5 | 15 | many
TGTGCCAGCAGTTTATCACTAGCGGGGGTCAATGAGCAGTTCTTC | CASSLSLAGVNEQFF | TRBJ2-1 | TRBD2 | TRBV28 | 15 | NA
TGTGCCACCAGTGATGGGACAGGGAAACTGTTTTTT | CATSDGTGKLFF | TRBJ1-4 | TRBD1 | TRBV24-1 | 12 | NA
TGTGCCAGCAGTGACACAGGGAGTACTCAGCCCCAGCATTTT | CASSDTGSTQPQHF | TRBJ1-5 | NA | TRBV6-1 | 14 | few
TGCAGCGTTGTCCCGGGACAAGGAACCTACAATGAGCAGTTCTTC | CSVVPGQGTYNEQFF | TRBJ2-1 | NA | TRBV29-1 | 15 | many
TGTGCCAGCAGCTCCGGTCCTAGCGGGTCTCACGAGCAGTACTTC | CASSSGPSGSHEQYF | TRBJ2-7 | TRBD2 | TRBV7-2 | 15 | NA
TGTGCCAGCAGCGCAGGGGGCCCGAACACCGGGGAGCTGTTTTTT | CASSAGGPNTGELFF | TRBJ2-2 | TRBD1 | TRBV9 | 15 | NA
TGTGCCACGACAGGGGGCTTGGCCGTCTCTGGGGCCAACGTCCTGACTTTC | CATTGGLAVSGANVLTF | TRBJ2-6 | TRBD1 | TRBV10-3 | 17 | many
TGCAGCGTTGAAGATTCGGACGGTCCCGATGAGCAGTTCTTC | CSVEDSDGPDEQFF | TRBJ2-1 | NA | TRBV29-1 | 14 | many
TGCGCCAGCAGCCAAGATCTTACGGAGGCGAACACCGGGGAGCTGTTTTTT | CASSQDLTEANTGELFF | TRBJ2-2 | NA | TRBV4-1 | 17 | many
TGTGCCAGCAGCCCCCAGGGGGCGCGGGCTGAAGCTTTCTTT | CASSPQGARAEAFF | TRBJ1-1 | TRBD1 | TRBV13 | 14 | many
TGTGCCAGCAGCTATCCAGGGGAGGGAGAGACCCAGTACTTC | CASSYPGEGETQYF | TRBJ2-5 | NA | TRBV7-7 | 14 | many
TGTGCCACCAGCCCCCCCCCAGACAGGGCGAACTATGGCTACACCTTC | CATSPPPDRANYGYTF | TRBJ1-2 | TRBD1 | TRBV15 | 16 | NA
TGTGCCAGCAGCCCGACCACGGTAGCAGATACGCAGTATTTT | CASSPTTVADTQYF | TRBJ2-3 | NA | TRBV11-2 | 14 | many
TGCAGTGCTAGAGATAGGACAGGAGGGAGCACTGAAGCTTTCTTT | CSARDRTGGSTEAFF | TRBJ1-1 | TRBD1 | TRBV20-1 | 15 | NA
TGTGCCAGCAGCTCGGACAGGGGCACCGGGGAGCTGTTTTTT | CASSSDRGTGELFF | TRBJ2-2 | TRBD1 | TRBV7-3 | 14 | few
TGTGCCAGCAGCTGGACAGGGGAGGGATACATTCAGTACTTC | CASSWTGEGYIQYF | TRBJ2-4 | TRBD1 | TRBV7-2 | 14 | many
TGTGCCAGCCTCGAGGTGCGGGGGGAACCCACAGATACGCAGTATTTT | CASLEVRGEPTDTQYF | TRBJ2-3 | TRBD2 | TRBV6-1 | 16 | many
TGCAGTGCCAATGCTGATAGGGTAGGGGAGACCCAGTACTTC | CSANADRVGETQYF | TRBJ2-5 | NA | TRBV20-1 | 14 | many
TGCAGTGCTAGTGGCTGGGGGAGTACTAGGGGTACTGAAGCTTTCTTT | CSASGWGSTRGTEAFF | TRBJ1-1 | NA | TRBV20-1 | 16 | many
TGCAGTGCCCCTCGGATTGAAAAACTGTTTTTT | CSAPRIEKLFF | TRBJ1-4 | NA | TRBV20-1 | 11 | many
TGCGCCAGCAGCCAAAGTGCGGTCCTAGGCGGGACCTACGAGCAGTACTTC | CASSQSAVLGGTYEQYF | TRBJ2-7 | NA | TRBV4-3 | 17 | NA
TGCAGCCCACGTGGGGGGGATAACTATGGCTACACCTTC | CSPRGGDNYGYTF | TRBJ1-2 | NA | TRBV20-1 | 13 | many
TGCAGTGCTAGAGAGTTAGGACAGCCGGAAGCTTTCTTT | CSARELGQPEAFF | TRBJ1-1 | NA | TRBV20-1 | 13 | many
TGCGCCAGCAGCTTCGAGCTGCGGGGGGGAGCGGCGACTGAAGCTTTCTTT | CASSFELRGGAATEAFF | TRBJ1-1 | NA | TRBV5-1 | 17 | few
TGCAGTGCTAGACCAGTGACAGGGCAGGGAGCCGGGGAGCTGTTTTTT | CSARPVTGQGAGELFF | TRBJ2-2 | TRBD1 | TRBV20-1 | 16 | many
TGTGCCAGCAGTCCTCGAGCGGGTAACACAGATACGCAGTATTTT | CASSPRAGNTDTQYF | TRBJ2-3 | NA | TRBV12-3/TRBV12-4 | 15 | few
TGTGCCAGCAGTTATCAGGCAGGGAAGCAGTTCTTC | CASSYQAGKQFF | TRBJ2-1 | NA | TRBV6-2/TRBV6-3 | 12 | many
TGTGCCAGCAGCCACGGACTAGCGGGGGAGGAGACCCAGTACTTC | CASSHGLAGEETQYF | TRBJ2-5 | TRBD2 | TRBV11-2 | 15 | NA
TGCAGTGCTATGAAGAGGGACGGGGTCGGGGAGCTGTTTTTT | CSAMKRDGVGELFF | TRBJ2-2 | NA | TRBV20-1 | 14 | many
TGTGCCAGCAGCTTGACCAGAGGGGCGCCGAACACTGAAGCTTTCTTT | CASSLTRGAPNTEAFF | TRBJ1-1 | NA | TRBV5-5 | 16 | few
TGCAGCGTTGAAGTTCAGTCGTGGTCGGGGATTGAAGCTTTCTTT | CSVEVQSWSGIEAFF | TRBJ1-1 | NA | TRBV29-1 | 15 | NA